A selection of T cell receptor beta chains follows, all from one sample in a study of a mutant IDH1 vaccine in newly diagnosed glioma. Some clones are missing from TCRdb's copy, which holds only in-frame ones; the method was immunoSEQ multiplex PCR. In the table there are around 30,000 clones, roughly 56% of which are singletons. Their target antigens are unknown. Sequencing used PBMCs, obtained from a glioma patient whose treatment included an IDH1 peptide vaccine. These receptors were collected from a woman under 30 with glioma. CDR3s include the opening cysteine and the closing phenylalanine or tryptophan. Fields, in order: clone size, D gene, V gene, J gene, CDR3 DNA, CDR3 protein. The D gene is left open where the match is weak. Clone size is stated in some rows and not others, as once, few, many or a class when expanded.

clone size: .
D gene: TRBD2
V gene: TRBV18
J gene: TRBJ2-7
CDR3 DNA: TGTGCCAGCTCACAGCGGGGTCCCCCTATGGAGCAGTACTTC
CDR3 protein: CASSQRGPPMEQYF

clone size: .
D gene: .
V gene: TRBV7-6
J gene: TRBJ2-5
CDR3 DNA: TGTGCCAGCAGCTTAGTGGCAGAGACCCAGTACTTC
CDR3 protein: CASSLVAETQYF

clone size: .
D gene: .
V gene: TRBV28
J gene: TRBJ1-5
CDR3 DNA: TGTGCCAGCAGTCTACCCAGGGACCTCAATCAGCCCCAGCATTTT
CDR3 protein: CASSLPRDLNQPQHF

clone size: .
D gene: .
V gene: TRBV19
J gene: TRBJ1-5
CDR3 DNA: TGTGCCAGTAGTATCTCGTGGGCGGGTCAGCCCCAGCATTTT
CDR3 protein: CASSISWAGQPQHF

clone size: .
D gene: .
V gene: TRBV7-9
J gene: TRBJ1-1
CDR3 DNA: TGTGCCAGCAGCCCGCTGTGGGACACTGAAGCTTTCTTT
CDR3 protein: CASSPLWDTEAFF

clone size: .
D gene: .
V gene: TRBV5-1
J gene: TRBJ2-7
CDR3 DNA: TGCGCCAGCAGCTTGTCTGGGGTGTACGAGCAGTACTTC
CDR3 protein: CASSLSGVYEQYF

clone size: .
D gene: .
V gene: TRBV4-1
J gene: TRBJ1-5
CDR3 DNA: TGCGCCAGCAGCCAGATTAATGATCAGCCCCAGCATTTT
CDR3 protein: CASSQINDQPQHF

clone size: few
D gene: .
V gene: TRBV4-1
J gene: TRBJ1-2
CDR3 DNA: TGCGCCAGCAGCCAAGCAGGGGCTAACTATGGCTACACCTTC
CDR3 protein: CASSQAGANYGYTF

clone size: .
D gene: .
V gene: TRBV28
J gene: TRBJ1-2
CDR3 DNA: TGTGCCAGCAGTTTACAGTTCGGTCCCTATGGCTACACCTTC
CDR3 protein: CASSLQFGPYGYTF

clone size: .
D gene: .
V gene: TRBV29-1
J gene: TRBJ2-1
CDR3 DNA: TGCAGCGTTGTAGGGACAAGGCCCTACAATGAGCAGTTCTTC
CDR3 protein: CSVVGTRPYNEQFF

clone size: few
D gene: TRBD1
V gene: TRBV19
J gene: TRBJ1-5
CDR3 DNA: TGTGCCAGTAGTATAACACGGGACAGGAGCAATCAGCCCCAGCATTTT
CDR3 protein: CASSITRDRSNQPQHF

clone size: once
D gene: TRBD2
V gene: TRBV5-6
J gene: TRBJ2-1
CDR3 DNA: TGTGCCAGCAGCTGGAGCGGGACTCTGAATGAGCAGTTCTTC
CDR3 protein: CASSWSGTLNEQFF

clone size: .
D gene: .
V gene: TRBV28
J gene: TRBJ1-2
CDR3 DNA: TGTGCCACCTGGGCTAACTATGGCTACACCTTC
CDR3 protein: CATWANYGYTF

clone size: few
D gene: TRBD1
V gene: TRBV4-3
J gene: TRBJ2-2
CDR3 DNA: TGCGCCAGCAGCCACGTAACAGGGGGCGGCGGCACCGGGGAGCTGTTTTTT
CDR3 protein: CASSHVTGGGGTGELFF

clone size: .
D gene: TRBD1
V gene: TRBV6-1
J gene: TRBJ2-7
CDR3 DNA: TGTGCCAGCAGTGAAGTGGACAGGGGGTTATACGAGCAGTACTTC
CDR3 protein: CASSEVDRGLYEQYF

clone size: few
D gene: TRBD1
V gene: TRBV2
J gene: TRBJ1-5
CDR3 DNA: TGTGCCAGCAGCGAGGACAGGGGGAATCAGCCCCAGCATTTT
CDR3 protein: CASSEDRGNQPQHF

clone size: .
D gene: .
V gene: TRBV30
J gene: TRBJ1-6
CDR3 DNA: TGTGCCTGGCGGGCCAGGGCCAGCTCCTATAATTCACCCCTCCACTTT
CDR3 protein: CAWRARASSYNSPLHF

clone size: few
D gene: .
V gene: TRBV4-2
J gene: TRBJ1-4
CDR3 DNA: TGTGCCAGCAGCCAAGAAGGAGGAAGGGACAATGAAAAACTGTTTTTT
CDR3 protein: CASSQEGGRDNEKLFF

clone size: few
D gene: TRBD1
V gene: TRBV10-3
J gene: TRBJ1-3
CDR3 DNA: TGTGCCATCAGGGGACAGGGGACTGGAAACACCATATATTTT
CDR3 protein: CAIRGQGTGNTIYF

clone size: .
D gene: .
V gene: TRBV5-1
J gene: TRBJ2-5
CDR3 DNA: TGCGCCAGCAGCACCACTTCAGGGGCCGGTGAGACCCAGTACTTC
CDR3 protein: CASSTTSGAGETQYF

clone size: .
D gene: TRBD1
V gene: TRBV25-1
J gene: TRBJ1-1
CDR3 DNA: TGTGCCAGCAGCCGGGACAGGGGATCAATAGCTTCTCGGACTGAAGCTTTCTTT
CDR3 protein: CASSRDRGSIASRTEAFF

clone size: few
D gene: TRBD2
V gene: TRBV5-1
J gene: TRBJ2-5
CDR3 DNA: TGCGCCAGCAGCTTGGGCGGCAGCGGGGAAATTCAAGAGACCCAGTACTTC
CDR3 protein: CASSLGGSGEIQETQYF

clone size: .
D gene: .
V gene: TRBV30
J gene: TRBJ2-1
CDR3 DNA: TGTGCCTGGAGTGTCTTTTCTTTGGGGTGGCCGTTCTTC
CDR3 protein: CAWSVFSLGWPFF

clone size: .
D gene: .
V gene: TRBV6-1
J gene: TRBJ1-3
CDR3 DNA: TGTGCCAGCTCCGAAGGGCCCGACTCTGGAAACACCATATATTTT
CDR3 protein: CASSEGPDSGNTIYF

clone size: few
D gene: .
V gene: TRBV4-2
J gene: TRBJ1-1
CDR3 DNA: TGTGCCAGCAGCCAAGGGGGTGAAGCTTTCTTT
CDR3 protein: CASSQGGEAFF

clone size: .
D gene: .
V gene: TRBV2
J gene: TRBJ1-2
CDR3 DNA: TGTGCCAGCAGTGAGGGGGGTGGCTATGGCTACACCTTC
CDR3 protein: CASSEGGGYGYTF

clone size: few
D gene: .
V gene: TRBV4-1
J gene: TRBJ2-3
CDR3 DNA: TGCGCCAGCAGCCAAGATCATAATGCCGGTGATACGCAGTATTTT
CDR3 protein: CASSQDHNAGDTQYF

clone size: .
D gene: TRBD1
V gene: TRBV6-4
J gene: TRBJ1-2
CDR3 DNA: TGTGCCAGCAGTGACGGGCCAGGGGGCTTTGGCTACACCTTC
CDR3 protein: CASSDGPGGFGYTF

clone size: .
D gene: .
V gene: TRBV5-4
J gene: TRBJ2-6
CDR3 DNA: TGTGCCAGCAGCTTGCAGACAGGAGGTGGGGCCAACGTCCTGACTTTC
CDR3 protein: CASSLQTGGGANVLTF

clone size: .
D gene: .
V gene: TRBV2
J gene: TRBJ1-2
CDR3 DNA: TGTGCCAGCAGGAGTCGGGGCTACACCTTC
CDR3 protein: CASRSRGYTF

clone size: .
D gene: TRBD1
V gene: TRBV11-3
J gene: TRBJ1-2
CDR3 DNA: TGTGCCAGCAGCTTGGGACAGGGGGGTGGCTACACCTTC
CDR3 protein: CASSLGQGGGYTF

clone size: .
D gene: TRBD1
V gene: TRBV28
J gene: TRBJ1-1
CDR3 DNA: TGTGCCAGCAGTTCGCTGACAGGGATGAACACTGAAGCTTTCTTT
CDR3 protein: CASSSLTGMNTEAFF

clone size: .
D gene: .
V gene: TRBV6-5
J gene: TRBJ1-1
CDR3 DNA: TGTGCCAGCAGTTACCCCTTGGGGGGAACTGAAGCTTTCTTT
CDR3 protein: CASSYPLGGTEAFF

clone size: .
D gene: .
V gene: TRBV7-7
J gene: TRBJ2-3
CDR3 DNA: TGTGCTAGCAGCCGCGGCGGGGCCCGTAGCACAGATACGCAGTATTTT
CDR3 protein: CASSRGGARSTDTQYF

clone size: .
D gene: .
V gene: TRBV2
J gene: TRBJ1-4
CDR3 DNA: TGTGCCAGCAGGTTAGGGACTAATGAAAAACTGTTTTTT
CDR3 protein: CASRLGTNEKLFF

clone size: .
D gene: TRBD1
V gene: TRBV6-8
J gene: TRBJ2-7
CDR3 DNA: TGTGCCACCCCGACCCAGACAGGGGACTACGAGCAGTACTTC
CDR3 protein: CATPTQTGDYEQYF

clone size: few
D gene: .
V gene: TRBV13
J gene: TRBJ1-1
CDR3 DNA: TGTGCCAGCAGCTTAGCGTGGCGGGGCACTGAAGCTTTCTTT
CDR3 protein: CASSLAWRGTEAFF

clone size: .
D gene: TRBD1
V gene: TRBV7-9
J gene: TRBJ2-3
CDR3 DNA: TGTGCCAGCAGTCACTGGGACAGAGCAAAGGGCACAGATACGCAGTATTTT
CDR3 protein: CASSHWDRAKGTDTQYF

clone size: .
D gene: .
V gene: TRBV5-1
J gene: TRBJ2-7
CDR3 DNA: TGCGCCAGCAGCTTGGAAGGTTGGAGCTCCTACGAGCAGTACTTC
CDR3 protein: CASSLEGWSSYEQYF

clone size: .
D gene: TRBD1
V gene: TRBV4-3
J gene: TRBJ2-2
CDR3 DNA: TGCGCCAGCAGCCGCGGACAGGGGTTTCCCGGGGAGCTGTTTTTT
CDR3 protein: CASSRGQGFPGELFF